This T cell receptor (beta chain) was found in a study of T cell repertoires in cytomegalovirus infection. Overall study results and limits: CMV-specific HLA-C-restricted TCR beta clonotypes dominated the ex vivo response. CMV carriers having the relevant HLA were flagged by cumulative public TCR beta family frequency.

This clonotype was observed at least ten times. Its antigen is as yet unknown. Using its own MiXCR run on the reads, TCRdb lists one record per CDR3 protein. The sample consists of under 300,000 distinct CDR3 sequences, around an eighth of them appearing once. The CDR3 sequence is 13 residues long. The V gene lost 2 bases and the J gene lost 8 bases, with 12 bases spanning the gap. Looked up from germline, CDR1 is MDHEN and CDR2 is SYDVKM. The sample consisted of PBMCs. The sequence was obtained from a human donor in good health (CMV status not recorded). Some clones in this sample may be carry-over from other donors' samples. This rearrangement joins TRBV28 to TRBJ1-1; D might be TRBD1 (5 bases). Here the CDR3 reads CASSLLQGIEAFF. The CDR3 DNA is TGTGCCAGCAGTTTACTTCAGGGAATAGAAGCTTTCTTT. Based on the CDR3 plus reference TRBV28 and TRBJ1-1, the full variable domain is DVKVTQSSRYLVKRTGEKVFLECVQDMDHENMFWYRQDPGLGLRLIYFSYDVKMKEKGDIPEGYSVSREKKERFSLILESASTNQTSMYLCASSLLQGIEAFFGQGTRLTVV.